This record looks at one TCR beta chain sequence and its context. Assignment of participants to cohorts was predicated upon participant-reported clinical history. All recovered Cohort 3 donors got two negative PCRs, got clearance, or saw symptom resolution. Original data processing: For nucleated cells, counts were estimated from reference gene primer amplification. Assay used: immunoSEQ multiplex PCR; TCRdb lists only in-frame clones, some missing. The DNA was the basis for D and trimming; V, J and clone size are from that table. The sample carries about 300,000 clones, approximately 88% recorded once. This CDR3 has 13 amino acids. Looked up from germline, CDR1 is SGHDN and CDR2 is FVKESK. V was pared by 2 bases and J by 7 bases, with 9 bases between. The sample originates from a study of blood T cell repertoires in COVID-19. Across the study: Both acute and convalescent COVID-19 samples were obtained from the United States, Italy and Spain.

This chain joins TRBV14 and TRBJ1-5; possible D gene TRBD1, 6 bases. This sequence originates from a man aged 55 to 70 who had recovered from COVID-19. The sequenced material came from PBMCs or T cells enriched from blood (not recorded which). As DNA, the CDR3 is TGTGCCAGCAGCCAACAGACAGGCCAGCCCCAGCATTTT. It yields the protein CASSQQTGQPQHF.